This T cell receptor beta chain is from a study of T-cell reconstitution after alpha-beta-depleted transplantation in children. Broader study findings: High day-60 TCRbeta diversity in some patients came from surviving recipient T cells and thymic progenitors. The study reportedly traced alpha-beta T cells about two months after transplant to several hundred expanded graft clones. Among T cells one year after transplant, newly produced cells accounted for most counts and diversity.

It was with unique molecular identifiers that the TCRbeta library was prepared. TCRdb redid the calling of the PCR reads with MiXCR, one entry per CDR3 protein. The sample carries 200,000 to 250,000 distinct CDR3 sequences, roughly 7% recorded once. This clonotype was detected a few times. No antigen is known for it. Germline-derived CDR1 and CDR2 are KGHSH and LQKENI. The CDR3 spans 15 residues. V shed 0 bases and J shed 5 bases, with 14 bases lying between them. J is TRBJ2-7 and V is TRBV18; D may correspond to TRBD1 or TRBD2 (7 bases each). The clonotype was recovered from a boy aged 2-15 years with acute lymphoblastic leukemia, due to receive a stem cell transplant. The sample here was PBMCs, taken before TCRalphabeta/CD19-depleted stem cell transplant. The CDR3 here is CASSPPGLGGHEQYF. The CDR3 DNA follows: TGTGCCAGCTCACCACCAGGACTAGGGGGCCACGAGCAGTACTTC.